This T cell receptor beta chain originates from a study of T cell responses to AZD1222 COVID-19 vaccine. Whole-study context: It was second doses at about 4 or about 12 weeks that were pooled.

Points from the study as a whole: Most donors were white British and more were female, and clonal diversity was possibly underestimated. Only a handful of AZD1222 recipients, more than five in all, had baseline seropositivity. Regions 160-218 and 743-854 held dominance among vaccine-associated CD4 TCRs, which spanned spike.

TCRdb's copy holds only in-frame clones and misses some; the assay was immunoSEQ multiplex PCR. This table holds more than 140,000 clones, roughly 89% found once. The J segment lost 4 bases and the V segment lost 5 bases, leaving 8 bases of the junction unmatched. The CDR3 loop spans 15 amino acids. Germline CDR1 is MNHEY and CDR2 is SVGEGT. With respect to this clone: Antigen unknown.

The chain carries TRBV6-2 or TRBV6-3 and TRBJ1-2; 9 bases map to TRBD1. The sequence derives from an adult in good health. The sample consisted of peripheral blood, taken on day 0 of AZD1222 vaccination. CDR3 nucleotides: TGTGCCAGCAGTGACACAGGGGGCCGTATCTATGGCTACACCTTC. It translates to CASSDTGGRIYGYTF.